This entry lists 24 T cell receptor beta chains sequenced from one sample in a study of a mutant IDH1 vaccine in newly diagnosed glioma. Documented time point: week 35, safety follow-up. Doses comprised 300 ug of mutant IDH1 20-mer peptide each, plus topical imiquimod. Assay used: immunoSEQ multiplex PCR; TCRdb lists only in-frame clones, some missing. Among over 35,000 clones, about 83% were seen once, and the ten largest hold roughly 5.5%. Their recognized antigens are unknown. The material was PBMCs, obtained from a glioma patient whose treatment included an IDH1 peptide vaccine. All receptors come from a woman aged 45-60 years with glioma.

The V call is TRBV29-1, the J call TRBJ2-3; D call uncertain. Germline values: CDR1 SQVTM, CDR2 ANQGSEA. The CDR3 totals 11 residues. The V gene lost 4 bases and the J gene lost 4 bases, with 6 bases spanning the gap. The CDR3 sequence is CSVAPADTQYF. In nucleotides, the CDR3 is TGCAGCGTTGCCCCAGCAGATACGCAGTATTTT.

This clone came up a few times. The chain carries TRBV19 and TRBJ1-1; D gene ambiguous. Germline-derived CDR1 and CDR2 are LNHDA and SQIVND (reference sequence). The CDR3 totals 12 residues. The V gene lost 5 bases and the J gene lost 3 bases, with 7 bases spanning the gap. Here the CDR3 reads CASSLYDTEAFF. CDR3 coding DNA: TGTGCCAGTAGTTTGTATGACACTGAAGCTTTCTTT.

This clone was counted a single time. This rearrangement joins TRBV7-8 to TRBJ1-1; D is uncertain. This CDR3 has 15 amino acids. Trimming left V 1 base short and J 1 base short, with 10 bases between. Germline CDR1 reads SGHVS; CDR2 reads FQNEAQ. Here the CDR3 reads CASSLDVDWNTEAFF. The CDR3 coding sequence is TGTGCCAGCAGCTTAGATGTGGATTGGAACACTGAAGCTTTCTTT.

This chain connects TRBV7-9 to TRBJ2-5; 10 bases are shared with TRBD2. This CDR3 has 17 amino acids. Germline lookup yields CDR1 SEHNR and CDR2 FQNEAQ (reference sequence). The ends lost 4 bases at V and 4 bases at J; junction bases unmatched: 12. CDR3 protein: CASSSYLAGVFVETQYF. The CDR3 nucleotides are TGTGCCAGCAGCTCCTACCTAGCGGGGGTTTTTGTAGAGACCCAGTACTTC.

The chain recombines TRBV4-2 with TRBJ2-7; 9 nucleotides agree with TRBD2. V gave up 1 base and J gave up 2 bases; unmatched junction bases: 3. The CDR3 extends over 15 amino acids. Germline assignment: CDR1 LGHNA and CDR2 YNFKEQ. CDR3 nucleotides: TGTGCCAGCAGCCAAGTCGCGGGGGGGCCCTACGAGCAGTACTTC. It is translated as CASSQVAGGPYEQYF.

Comment on this clone: The junction departs from germline at one end; a sequencing error may be responsible. The gene calls are TRBV5-1 and TRBJ1-6; perhaps TRBD1 as D (5 bases). Germline assignment: CDR1 SGHRS and CDR2 YFSETQ. The CDR3 extends over 15 amino acids. This CDR3 is CASSYGDSNNSPLHF. CDR3 DNA: TGCGCCAGCAGTTATGGGGACTCCAATAATTCACCCCTCCACTTT.

This clone was observed once. This chain uses TRBV30 with TRBJ2-4; 8 positions match TRBD1. Germline CDR1 reads GTSNPN; CDR2 reads SVGIG (reference sequence). Germline trimming cut 3 bases from V and 1 base from J; bases unmatched to any gene: 5. The CDR3 has 15 amino acids. The CDR3 region is CAWSTGGSAKNIQYF. As DNA, the CDR3 is TGTGCCTGGAGCACAGGGGGTTCGGCCAAAAACATTCAGTACTTC.

V usage is TRBV7-9 and J usage is TRBJ2-5; 7 bases match TRBD1. The CDR3 totals 15 residues. The V gene's germline CDR1 is SEHNR and CDR2 FQNEAQ (reference sequence). Losses at the gene ends were 1 base for V and 1 base for J; bases not matched to a gene: 3. CDR3 DNA sequence: TGTGCCAGCAGCTTAGGGGCAGGGGGCCAAGAGACCCAGTACTTC. Its protein is CASSLGAGGQETQYF.

The V and J genes are TRBV2 and TRBJ1-2; 12 bases are shared with TRBD1. The CDR3 is 14 amino acids. The V gene end was trimmed by 3 bases and the J gene end by 8 bases; junction bases not matched to a gene: 4. CDR1 SNHLY and CDR2 FYNNEI come from the germline V gene. CDR3 sequence reads: CASSEGQGARGYTF. As DNA, the CDR3 is TGTGCCAGCAGTGAGGGACAGGGGGCGCGGGGCTACACCTTC.

CDR3 loop: CASSLSGLSPPVYEQYF. The CDR3 DNA sequence: TGTGCCAGCAGTTTATCGGGGCTCTCCCCTCCAGTCTACGAGCAGTACTTC. The genes are TRBV27 and TRBJ2-7, with D possibly matching TRBD1 (5 bases). V dropped 0 bases and J dropped 3 bases, with 18 bases sitting between them. CDR1 is MNHEY, CDR2 SMNVEV, per germline (reference sequence). The CDR3 loop spans 17 amino acids.

V gene TRBV28 combines with J gene TRBJ1-1; 7 bases agree with TRBD1. V was clipped by 8 bases and J by 6 bases; unmatched bases: 18. The CDR3 is 16 residues long. CDR1 and CDR2 from the germline V gene are MDHEN and SYDVKM. Here the CDR3 reads CASGPPQQGRMPEAFF. The CDR3 DNA reads as TGTGCCAGCGGCCCCCCCCAACAGGGGAGAATGCCTGAAGCTTTCTTT.

The V call is TRBV7-2, the J call TRBJ1-5; weak D call: TRBD1 (6 bases). Per the germline V gene, CDR1 is SGHTA and CDR2 is FQGNSA. With 4 bases removed from V and 2 bases from J, the gap between germline ends came to 12 bases. This CDR3 is built from 15 residues. Here the CDR3 DNA reads TGTGCCAGCAGCTCGGGGGGGGCACGCAATCAGCCCCAGCATTTT. The encoded protein is CASSSGGARNQPQHF.

This chain joins TRBV7-9 and TRBJ1-1; D is unresolved. V was pared by 1 base and J by 1 base, with 4 bases between. The germline gives CDR1 SEHNR, CDR2 FQNEAQ (reference sequence). The CDR3 length is 13 residues. CDR3 sequence (DNA): TGTGCCAGCAGCTTAGTCGGGAACACTGAAGCTTTCTTT. Translated: CASSLVGNTEAFF. Looking up the rest from reference TRBV7-9 and TRBJ1-1 gives the full variable domain: DTGVSQNPRHKITKRGQNVTFRCDPISEHNRLYWYRQTLGQGPEFLTYFQNEAQLEKSRLLSDRFSAERPKGSFSTLEIQRTEQGDSAMYLCASSLVGNTEAFFGQGTRLTVV.

This clone was seen a handful of times. The chain is built from TRBV27 and TRBJ1-1; possible D gene TRBD1, 5 bases. V was trimmed by 2 bases and J by 1 base, leaving 8 bases between them. Germline V gene sequence: CDR1 MNHEY, CDR2 SMNVEV (reference sequence). The CDR3 is made up of 14 amino acids. CDR3 sequence: CASSLTGRNTEAFF. The CDR3 DNA follows: TGTGCCAGCAGTTTAACAGGCCGGAACACTGAAGCTTTCTTT.

The CDR3 is CASSLLFGSPYEQYF. The CDR3 coding sequence is TGTGCCAGCAGTTTATTATTCGGGTCCCCCTACGAGCAGTACTTC. The rearrangement uses TRBV27 and TRBJ2-7; D ambiguous. There are 15 residues in the CDR3. Between the trimmed V and J ends, which lost 1 base and 2 bases, there was a span of 12 bases. Germline CDR1 and CDR2: MNHEY and SMNVEV (reference sequence).

V and J are TRBV6-6 and TRBJ1-4, with D perhaps matching TRBD1 (5 bases). The CDR3 has 16 residues. Looked up from germline, CDR1 is MNHNY and CDR2 is SVGAGI (reference sequence). V lost 4 bases and J lost 0, with 12 bases in between. The CDR3 DNA is TGTGCCAGCAGTTTCCCCCAGGGTTCAACTAATGAAAAACTGTTTTTT. Its protein is CASSFPQGSTNEKLFF.

The rearrangement uses TRBV18 and TRBJ1-2; no firm D call. This CDR3 region has 12 residues. Germline assignment: CDR1 KGHSH and CDR2 LQKENI. V gave up 4 bases and J gave up 2 bases, with 5 bases separating them. The chain's CDR3 is CASSQQNYGYTF. CDR3 in DNA: TGTGCCAGCTCACAACAGAACTATGGCTACACCTTC.

This chain joins TRBV9 and TRBJ2-2; 11 bases are a match to TRBD2. CDR1 is SGDLS, CDR2 YYNGEE, per germline. This CDR3 is 17 amino acids long. J lost 4 bases, V lost 4 bases, and 9 bases had no gene match. This CDR3 reads CASSPRVAGGPTGELFF. The CDR3 nucleotides read TGTGCCAGCAGCCCCCGGGTAGCGGGGGGGCCCACCGGGGAGCTGTTTTTT.

J is TRBJ1-4 and V is TRBV5-4; tentatively, D is TRBD1 (6 bases). The length of the CDR3 is 15 residues. The V gene's germline CDR1 is SGHNT and CDR2 YYREEE (reference sequence). With 1 base removed from V and 2 bases from J, the gap between germline ends came to 9 bases. The CDR3 DNA sequence: TGTGCCAGCAGCTTGAGGGGGGTGACTAATGAAAAACTGTTTTTT. This translates into CASSLRGVTNEKLFF.

The V call is TRBV6-6, the J call TRBJ2-1; either TRBD1 or TRBD2 may fit D (5 bases each). The CDR3 totals 13 residues. Trimming removed 5 bases at V and 6 bases at J, with 11 bases between. Per the germline V gene, CDR1 is MNHNY and CDR2 is SVGAGI (reference sequence). The CDR3 DNA reads as TGTGCCAGCAGTCCCGGGACCCTCAATGAGCAGTTCTTC. Residues: CASSPGTLNEQFF.

V is TRBV6-1 and J is TRBJ1-2, with TRBD1 as a possible D gene (5 bases). There are 16 residues in the CDR3. Germline V lookup: CDR1 MNHNS, CDR2 SASEGT. With 0 bases removed from V and 4 bases from J, the gap between germline ends came to 15 bases. CDR3 in DNA: TGTGCCAGCAGTGAAGCAGGGGTAGGGACGGTCTATGGCTACACCTTC. Translation: CASSEAGVGTVYGYTF.

V usage is TRBV2 and J usage is TRBJ2-1; 8 positions agree with TRBD2. CDR1 and CDR2 from the germline V gene are SNHLY and FYNNEI. The CDR3 spans 16 residues. V shed 5 bases and J 4 bases; nucleotides not matched to a gene: 10. Here the CDR3 reads CASSTTGTSAYNEQFF. The CDR3 nucleotides are TGTGCCAGCAGTACGACGGGGACTAGTGCTTACAATGAGCAGTTCTTC.

The chain links TRBV27 to TRBJ1-3, with 8 bases matching TRBD1. CDR3 length equals 18 residues. The V and J ends lost 4 bases and 0 bases, in that order; junction bases with no gene match: 11. CDR1 and CDR2 (germline): MNHEY, SMNVEV (reference sequence). The CDR3 region is CASSSLPGTGRSGNTIYF. DNA for the CDR3: TGTGCCAGCAGTTCCCTCCCCGGGACAGGCCGCTCTGGAAACACCATATATTTT.

The chain employs TRBV6-5 and TRBJ1-2; D not resolved. Trimming removed 3 bases at V and 2 bases at J, with 7 bases between. The CDR3 contains 13 residues. The V gene's germline CDR1 is MNHEY and CDR2 SVGAGI. The CDR3 DNA follows: TGTGCCAGCAGTTATGACGGAAACTATGGCTACACCTTC. This sequence encodes CASSYDGNYGYTF.